This T cell receptor beta chain was identified during a study of shared clonotypes between healthy human individuals (dated by TCRdb to the early 2020s). Broadly, across the study: Three men and two women, aged 18 to 49 years, made up the cohort. For each donor, three plates each were used for CD4 naive and CD4 memory, two plates were used for CD8 naive, and one plate was used for CD8 memory. Blood TCR repertoires of about five healthy adults were deeply sequenced to estimate repertoire size and the extent of clonotype sharing between individuals. To increase sequencing depth and limit assay-specific biases, TCR repertoire library preparation and sequencing were carried out by different laboratories using diverse techniques. Between about 0.9 and 9 billion PBMCs per donor were obtained by leukapheresis.

Comment on this clone: What this receptor recognizes is not known. No qualities accompany the bases; no much larger clone lies one base away. Distinct nucleotide sequences in the sample also encode this CDR3.

Healthy HIV-negative adults with no recently reported acute infections or vaccinations were included as donors. Only Caucasian adults living in Nashville, Tennessee, USA were represented among the donors. CD4+ T cells were enriched through magnetic negative selection, after which naive cells were positively selected on CD45RA and the remaining negative fraction served as the memory subset. After blood collection by leukapheresis, PBMCs were isolated using Ficoll-Histopaque density gradient centrifugation and then cryopreserved in the vapor phase of liquid nitrogen. Analytical flow cytometry was used to check the purity and quantity of each magnetically sorted T cell population. Each sorted fraction had its genomic DNA isolated and then quantified by UV absorbance on a Nanodrop 2000c. Using the deep immunoSEQ assay, multiplex PCR amplified TCR CDR3 regions from genomic DNA. For each cell subset, the extracted genomic DNA was distributed evenly across all wells of several immunoSEQ 96-well plates, and each plate served as one replicate. For sorted subsets, each replicate PCR was loaded with 200 ng genomic DNA, equivalent to about 30,000 T cell genomes. Purified libraries were measured with a Qubit 3.0 fluorometer, size-checked on a Bioanalyzer 2100, and measured again with the KAPA Library Quantification kit. Every immunoSEQ 96-well plate was sequenced on a dedicated single-read 150-cycle Illumina NextSeq 550 flow cell. The published analysis was carried out like this. Because only junctional sequences without quality scores were contained in the immunoSEQ output, filtering matching that applied to full-length reads could not be performed. Sequences were annotated with PyIR, a Python wrapper for IgBLAST v1.9, using IMGT germline references to assign V/J genes and CDR3. Reads with weak V/J assignments (E-value above 1e-6), missing CDR3, stop codons, out-of-frame junctions, or ambiguous translated residues were removed. V3J clonotypes were defined as sequences sharing an identical inferred V gene, J gene, and CDR3 amino acid sequence. Percentage overlap between repertoires was computed as shared unique clonotypes divided by the size of the smaller repertoire. Richness of each repertoire was evaluated using RTK rarefaction, the Chao1 estimator, and Recon v2.1 estimates of unobserved clonotypes. Generation probabilities were computed with OLGA for all TCRbeta clonotypes obtained by the gDNA method from several donors. TCRdb retrieved this table from immuneACCESS and kept in-frame rearrangements only. Not all clones are present; in checked studies, unresolved V genes account for under half, and no reason is known for the remainder. The V and J calls and clone size are taken from that table; D and trimming were inferred from the DNA. The sample table holds roughly 2.2 million clones, of which 80% to 95% were seen once. The top ten clones comprise approximately 0.41% of the sample.

The CDR3, from cysteine to phenylalanine, totals 14 residues. The CDR3 DNA has 42 bases and is translated from base 1. According to the germline V gene, CDR1 reads MDHEN and CDR2 reads SYDVKM. Trimming removed 3 bases from V and 2 bases from J, leaving 9 bases between the germline ends. Overall study outcomes, separate from this receptor: Because the study included only a small number of donors, the genetic and exposure-history diversity represented was limited. Naive subsets generally had larger estimated clonotype richness than memory subsets. Only blood was sampled, and tissue TCR repertoires likely differ from those in blood. Pairwise subsampling led to the expectation that sequencing depth would affect the degree of clonotype sharing among donors. Sharing across a few donors was observed for approximately 5% of naive CD4, about 4% of naive CD8, over 2% of memory CD4, and roughly 0.4% of memory CD8 clonotypes. Incomplete sequencing was indicated by rarefaction of sorted-subset datasets, despite the large sequencing depth. Higher generation probabilities were observed for clonotypes shared by all four sorted-subset donors than for non-shared clonotypes.

Sequenced sample: naive CD4+ T cells from PBMCs. Sample cell subset or site, as interpreted from the label and publication: CD45RA+ positively selected. The sequence was collected from a young man in good health. Some clones in this sample may be carry-over from other donors' samples. The receptor chain draws on TRBV28 and TRBJ2-3, with the D gene uncertain. The DNA sequence follows: TGTGCCAGCAGTTTGGGCCGATACACAGATACGCAGTATTTT. Translated, it gives CASSLGRYTDTQYF.